These 21 T cell receptor beta chains were all obtained from the same sample, sequenced in a study of CD4+ T cells in melanoma. Clones were read by immunoSEQ multiplex PCR, and TCRdb kept only the in-frame ones, dropping some. The repertoire holds approximately 4,900 clones, with approximately 60% as singletons. Input material: cells from a culture (not recorded whether cultured in vitro). Every receptor here comes from a human donor with melanoma.

The chain recombines TRBV25-1 with TRBJ1-2; 8 nucleotides line up with TRBD1. In germline, CDR1 is MGHDK, CDR2 SYGVNS. This CDR3 has 13 amino acids. V was clipped by 11 bases and J by 8 bases; unmatched bases: 13. The CDR3 DNA reads as TGTGCCGAAAAGCCCGAGCAGGGGGCGGGCTACACCTTC. Translating it yields CAEKPEQGAGYTF.

The chain links TRBV3-1 (or the pseudogene TRBV3-2) to TRBJ2-7; either TRBD1 or TRBD2 may fit D (6 bases each). Germline assignment: CDR1 LGHDT and CDR2 YNNKEL (reference sequence). The CDR3 contains 15 residues. The V gene lost 1 base and the J gene lost 0 bases, with 10 bases spanning the gap. This CDR3 reads CASSQGPGASYEQYF. CDR3 coding DNA: TGTGCCAGCAGCCAAGGACCGGGGGCCTCCTACGAGCAGTACTTC.

This clone was detected once. The chain is built from TRBV27 and TRBJ1-4; D might be TRBD1 (5 bases). CDR3 size: 11 residues. V dropped 6 bases and J dropped 12 bases, with 11 bases sitting between them. Germline-derived CDR1 and CDR2 are MNHEY and SMNVEV (reference sequence). The CDR3 loop reads CASRSGTELFF. The CDR3 nucleotides are TGTGCCAGCAGATCCGGGACTGAACTGTTTTTT. Full variable domain (rest looked up from reference TRBV27 and TRBJ1-4): EAQVTQNPRYLITVTGKKLTVTCSQNMNHEYMSWYRQDPGLGLRQIYYSMNVEVTDKGDVPEGYKVSRKEKRNFPLILESPSPNQTSLYFCASRSGTELFFGSGTQLSVL.

V and J are TRBV11-2 and TRBJ2-5; possibly TRBD2 for D (6 bases). The V and J ends lost 1 base and 0 bases respectively, with 12 bases between them. This CDR3 has 16 amino acids. Germline CDR1 is SGHAT and CDR2 is FQNNGV. CDR3 sequence (DNA): TGTGCCAGCAGCTTAGTCAGGAGGGCGTACCAAGAGACCCAGTACTTC. Translating it yields CASSLVRRAYQETQYF. Variable domain in full (rest from reference TRBV11-2 and TRBJ2-5): EAGVAQSPRYKIIEKRQSVAFWCNPISGHATLYWYQQILGQGPKLLIQFQNNGVVDDSQLPKDRFSAERLKGVDSTLKIQPAKLEDSAVYLCASSLVRRAYQETQYFGPGTRLLVL.

This clone qualifies as medium-sized. This chain links TRBV11-2 with TRBJ2-1; unclear D gene. There are 12 residues in the CDR3. The V and J ends lost 0 bases and 9 bases respectively, with 6 bases between them. Per the germline V gene, CDR1 is SGHAT and CDR2 is FQNNGV. CDR3 coding DNA: TGTGCCAGCAGCTTAGATCGAGGTGAGCAGTTCTTC. Protein product: CASSLDRGEQFF. The entire variable domain, with the rest obtained from reference TRBV11-2 and TRBJ2-1, is as follows: EAGVAQSPRYKIIEKRQSVAFWCNPISGHATLYWYQQILGQGPKLLIQFQNNGVVDDSQLPKDRFSAERLKGVDSTLKIQPAKLEDSAVYLCASSLDRGEQFFGPGTRLTVL.

The chain joins TRBV7-9 to TRBJ1-1; 12 positions agree with TRBD1. Unmatched junction bases numbered 8, after V lost 5 bases and J lost 4 bases. The CDR3 is 16 residues long. CDR1 and CDR2 (germline): SEHNR, FQNEAQ (reference sequence). As DNA, the CDR3 is TGTGCCAGCAGCCTGGGACAGGGGGCTTCGGGCACTGAAGCTTTCTTT. Protein product: CASSLGQGASGTEAFF.

The DNA for the CDR3 is TGTGCCAGCTCCCTGCGGGGGGGATGGAATGAGCAGTTCTTC. Translated, it gives CASSLRGGWNEQFF. The chain uses TRBV19 and TRBJ2-1; 9 nucleotides align to TRBD2. Germline loops: CDR1 LNHDA, CDR2 SQIVND (reference sequence). Trimming cost V 9 bases and J 7 bases; bases outside gene matches: 10. This CDR3 has 14 amino acids.

V usage is TRBV27 and J usage is TRBJ2-7; 7 nucleotides match TRBD2. The CDR3 is 13 residues long. V lost 2 bases to trimming and J lost 4 bases; unmatched junction nucleotides: 2. CDR1 and CDR2 (germline): MNHEY, SMNVEV (reference sequence). The CDR3 coding sequence is TGTGCCAGCAGTTTAAACGGGAGGTACGAGCAGTACTTC. This encodes CASSLNGRYEQYF.

The genes are TRBV7-8 and TRBJ1-5, with 10 bases aligning to TRBD1. V was clipped by 1 base and J by 3 bases; unmatched bases: 6. Germline CDR1 reads SGHVS; CDR2 reads FQNEAQ. The CDR3 sequence is 17 residues long. In DNA, the CDR3 is TGTGCCAGCAGCTTAGTTGGGGGACAGGGGCCCAATCAGCCCCAGCATTTT. Amino acid sequence: CASSLVGGQGPNQPQHF.

This clone was counted between two and nine times. The rearrangement links TRBV9 to TRBJ1-1; a weak D match, TRBD1 (6 bases). Trimming removed 0 bases at V and 1 base at J, with 10 bases between. CDR1 and CDR2 from the germline V gene are SGDLS and YYNGEE. The length of the CDR3 is 15 residues. In DNA, the CDR3 is TGTGCCAGCAGCGTAGAACCGGACAGGAACACTGAAGCTTTCTTT. Protein product: CASSVEPDRNTEAFF.

J is TRBJ2-2 and V is TRBV5-1; D might be TRBD1 or TRBD2, each matching 5 bases. The V and J ends lost 10 bases and 3 bases respectively, with 22 bases between them. The CDR3 extends over 16 amino acids. Per the germline V gene, CDR1 is SGHRS and CDR2 is YFSETQ. CDR3 residues: CASQKTARGDTGELFF. CDR3 bases: TGCGCCTCTCAGAAGACAGCAAGAGGGGACACCGGGGAGCTGTTTTTT. Using reference TRBV5-1 and TRBJ2-2 for the parts outside the CDR3, the full variable domain is KAGVTQTPRYLIKTRGQQVTLSCSPISGHRSVSWYQQTPGQGLQFLFEYFSETQRNKGNFPGRFSGRQFSNSRSEMNVSTLELGDSALYLCASQKTARGDTGELFFGEGSRLTVL.

The rearrangement links TRBV4-2 to TRBJ2-1, with TRBD2 matching over 7 bases. The V segment lost 3 bases and the J segment 6 bases; nucleotides outside the gene matches: 8. The germline CDR1 and CDR2 sequences are LGHNA and YNFKEQ. The CDR3 is 15 amino acids. The CDR3 nucleotides are TGTGCCAGCAGCCAGTCTGGGACTACGCTCAATGAGCAGTTCTTC. Residues: CASSQSGTTLNEQFF.

This clone was seen a few times. The V gene is TRBV2, the J gene TRBJ1-4; D is undetermined. V was pared by 6 bases and J by 7 bases, with 6 bases between. Looked up from germline, CDR1 is SNHLY and CDR2 is FYNNEI. CDR3 length: 11 amino acids. The CDR3 region has the DNA TGTGCCAGCAGGAGGGCTGAAAAACTGTTTTTT. It specifies CASRRAEKLFF.

The genes are TRBV7-9 and TRBJ2-3; no definite D call. This CDR3 comprises 15 residues. CDR1 SEHNR and CDR2 FQNEAQ come from the germline V gene (reference sequence). The V and J ends lost 3 bases and 1 base respectively, with 11 bases between them. CDR3 loop: CASSFPTSGTDTQYF. CDR3 coding DNA: TGTGCCAGCAGCTTTCCCACCTCGGGCACAGATACGCAGTATTTT.

V gene TRBV3-1 (or the pseudogene TRBV3-2) combines with J gene TRBJ2-5; D is tentatively TRBD1 or TRBD2 (6 bases each). The CDR3 is 16 amino acids. V lost 1 base to trimming and J lost 1 base, with 13 bases between them. CDR1 and CDR2 (germline): LGHDT, YNNKEL (reference sequence). The CDR3 protein is CASSQAPRGLQETQYF. CDR3 bases: TGTGCCAGCAGCCAAGCCCCACGGGGGCTCCAAGAGACCCAGTACTTC.

This chain connects TRBV7-9 to TRBJ2-7, with D unresolved. V lost 1 base to trimming and J lost 0 bases, with 13 bases between them. The CDR3 loop spans 16 amino acids. Per germline, CDR1 SEHNR and CDR2 FQNEAQ (reference sequence). CDR3 nucleotides: TGTGCCAGCAGCTTAGTTGGCCAGGTCCACTCCTACGAGCAGTACTTC. Encoded protein: CASSLVGQVHSYEQYF.

The rearrangement links TRBV5-1 to TRBJ2-5; the match to TRBD2 covers 10 bases. Germline V gene sequence: CDR1 SGHRS, CDR2 YFSETQ. V gave up 3 bases and J gave up 4 bases; unmatched junction bases: 6. The CDR3 contains 15 residues. The CDR3 region is CASSSSGGAVETQYF. The CDR3 DNA follows: TGCGCCAGCAGCTCGAGCGGGGGGGCCGTAGAGACCCAGTACTTC. The full variable domain, with the rest looked up from reference TRBV5-1 and TRBJ2-5, is KAGVTQTPRYLIKTRGQQVTLSCSPISGHRSVSWYQQTPGQGLQFLFEYFSETQRNKGNFPGRFSGRQFSNSRSEMNVSTLELGDSALYLCASSSSGGAVETQYFGPGTRLLVL.

V and J are TRBV7-9 and TRBJ2-4, with D perhaps matching TRBD1 (5 bases). V gave up 4 bases and J gave up 6 bases, with 13 bases separating them. The CDR3 consists of 14 residues. Germline CDR1 is SEHNR and CDR2 is FQNEAQ (reference sequence). The CDR3, as DNA: TGTGCCAGCAGCTCGCTCAGGGTTGGAAACATTCAGTACTTC. This gives the protein CASSSLRVGNIQYF. Together with reference TRBV7-9 and TRBJ2-4, the CDR3 gives the full variable domain: DTGVSQNPRHKITKRGQNVTFRCDPISEHNRLYWYRQTLGQGPEFLTYFQNEAQLEKSRLLSDRFSAERPKGSFSTLEIQRTEQGDSAMYLCASSSLRVGNIQYFGAGTRLSVL.

CDR3 amino acids: CAQQGPANYGYTF. In DNA, the CDR3 is TGTGCCCAGCAGGGACCCGCTAACTATGGCTACACCTTC. The rearrangement joins TRBV30 to TRBJ1-2; TRBD1 is a possible D gene (5 bases). In germline, CDR1 is GTSNPN, CDR2 SVGIG (reference sequence). This CDR3 comprises 13 residues. V lost 8 bases and J lost 0, with 13 bases in between.

By share, this clone ranks as medium-sized. Other DNA sequences within the sample encode an identical CDR3. The V and J genes are TRBV6-5 and TRBJ2-7, with TRBD1 identical over 9 bases. Per the germline V gene, CDR1 is MNHEY and CDR2 is SVGAGI. Unmatched junction bases numbered 2, after V lost 5 bases and J lost 0 bases. The CDR3 totals 14 residues. CDR3 nucleotides: TGTGCCAGCAGTCCGGGACAGGGCTCCTACGAGCAGTACTTC. Translated, it gives CASSPGQGSYEQYF.

This clone was counted a few times. The gene calls are TRBV30 and TRBJ2-7; D is perhaps TRBD1 or TRBD2 (5 bases each). The V and J ends lost 1 base and 4 bases respectively, with 17 bases between them. This CDR3 is 15 amino acids long. Germline V CDR1 and CDR2: GTSNPN, SVGIG (reference sequence). The DNA of the CDR3 is TGTGCCTGGAGTGGATCGGGACGGGGTATTTACGAGCAGTACTTC. It codes for CAWSGSGRGIYEQYF.